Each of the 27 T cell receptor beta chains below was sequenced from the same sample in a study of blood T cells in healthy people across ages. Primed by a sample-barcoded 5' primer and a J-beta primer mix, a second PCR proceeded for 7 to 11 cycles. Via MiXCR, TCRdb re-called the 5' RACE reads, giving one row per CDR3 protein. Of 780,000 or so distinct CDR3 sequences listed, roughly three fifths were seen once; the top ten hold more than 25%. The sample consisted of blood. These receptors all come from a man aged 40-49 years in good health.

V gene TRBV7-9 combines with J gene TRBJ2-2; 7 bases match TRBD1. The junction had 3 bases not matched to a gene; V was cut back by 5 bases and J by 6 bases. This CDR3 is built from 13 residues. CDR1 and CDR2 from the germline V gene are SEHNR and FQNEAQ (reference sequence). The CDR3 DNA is TGTGCCAGCAGCCTCGGGACAGCCGGGGAGCTGTTTTTT. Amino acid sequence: CASSLGTAGELFF.

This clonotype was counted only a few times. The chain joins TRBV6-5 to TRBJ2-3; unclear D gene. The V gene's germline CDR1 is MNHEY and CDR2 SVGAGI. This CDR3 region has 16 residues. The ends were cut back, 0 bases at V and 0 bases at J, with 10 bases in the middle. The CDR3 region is CASSYSWVASTDTQYF. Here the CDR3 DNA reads TGTGCCAGCAGTTACTCGTGGGTTGCTAGCACAGATACGCAGTATTTT.

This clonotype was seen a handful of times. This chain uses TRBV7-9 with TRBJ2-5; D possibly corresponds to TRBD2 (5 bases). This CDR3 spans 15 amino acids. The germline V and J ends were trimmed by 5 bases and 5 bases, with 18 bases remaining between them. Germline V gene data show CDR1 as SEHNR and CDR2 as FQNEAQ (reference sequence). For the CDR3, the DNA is TGTGCCAGCAGCCCCGAATCGGGGTCTTGGGAGACCCAGTACTTC. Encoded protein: CASSPESGSWETQYF.

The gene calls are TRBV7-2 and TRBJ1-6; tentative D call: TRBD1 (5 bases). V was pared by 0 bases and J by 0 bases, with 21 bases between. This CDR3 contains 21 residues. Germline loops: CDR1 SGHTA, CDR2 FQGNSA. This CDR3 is CASSLALRKSGTSSYNSPLHF. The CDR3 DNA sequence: TGTGCCAGCAGCTTAGCGCTTAGAAAATCAGGGACCAGCTCCTATAATTCACCCCTCCACTTT.

CDR3 in amino acids: CASSPTGLAGGKNIQYF. The CDR3 DNA is TGTGCCAGCAGCCCGACTGGACTAGCGGGGGGGAAAAACATTCAGTACTTC. This chain links TRBV5-6 with TRBJ2-4; 15 bases fit TRBD2. Per germline, CDR1 SGHDT and CDR2 YYEEEE. V shed 4 bases and J 4 bases; nucleotides not matched to a gene: 6. The CDR3 covers 17 residues.

The CDR3 DNA reads TGCAGTGCTAGTCAACTAGCTCAAGAGACCCAGTACTTC. It encodes CSASQLAQETQYF. V gene TRBV20-1 combines with J gene TRBJ2-5, with a possible D match to TRBD2 (6 bases). V was trimmed by 3 bases and J by 2 bases, leaving 10 bases between them. Germline CDR1 DFQATT, CDR2 SNEGSKA (reference sequence). The CDR3 contains 13 residues.

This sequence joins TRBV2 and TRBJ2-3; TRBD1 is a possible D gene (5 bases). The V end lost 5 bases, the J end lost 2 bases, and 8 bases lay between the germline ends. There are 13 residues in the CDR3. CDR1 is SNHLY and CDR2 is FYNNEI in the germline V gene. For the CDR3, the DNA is TGTGCCAGCAGTTGGGGCCACACAGATACGCAGTATTTT. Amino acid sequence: CASSWGHTDTQYF.

CDR3 residues: CASSEGAYSPYEQYF. CDR3 DNA: TGCGCCAGCAGTGAGGGGGCTTACTCCCCTTACGAGCAGTACTTC. The J gene is TRBJ2-5, the V gene TRBV10-2; a possible D gene is TRBD1 (5 bases). The assigned J gene may be wrong: the sequence end matches TRBJ2-7 better. This CDR3 comprises 15 residues. Germline-derived CDR1 and CDR2 are WSHSY and SAAADI.

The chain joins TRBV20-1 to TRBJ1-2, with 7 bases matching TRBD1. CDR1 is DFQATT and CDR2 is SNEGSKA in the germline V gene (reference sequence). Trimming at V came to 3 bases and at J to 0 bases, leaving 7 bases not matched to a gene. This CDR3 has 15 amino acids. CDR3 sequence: CSARGQGGSNYGYTF. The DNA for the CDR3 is TGCAGTGCTAGGGGGCAAGGGGGCTCTAACTATGGCTACACCTTC.

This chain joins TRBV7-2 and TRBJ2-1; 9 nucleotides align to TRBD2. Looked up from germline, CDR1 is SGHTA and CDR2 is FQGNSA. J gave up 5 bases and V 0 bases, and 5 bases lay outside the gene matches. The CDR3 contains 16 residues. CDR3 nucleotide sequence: TGTGCCAGCAGCTTAGCCAGCGGGAGGACGGACAATGAGCAGTTCTTC. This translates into CASSLASGRTDNEQFF.

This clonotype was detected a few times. This CDR3 reads CSVEDQTEGYGYTF. DNA for the CDR3: TGCAGCGTTGAAGATCAAACAGAAGGCTATGGCTACACCTTC. The rearrangement joins TRBV29-1 to TRBJ1-2; D call uncertain. With 0 bases removed from V and 4 bases from J, the gap between germline ends came to 12 bases. CDR3 length equals 14 residues. Germline loops: CDR1 SQVTM, CDR2 ANQGSEA.

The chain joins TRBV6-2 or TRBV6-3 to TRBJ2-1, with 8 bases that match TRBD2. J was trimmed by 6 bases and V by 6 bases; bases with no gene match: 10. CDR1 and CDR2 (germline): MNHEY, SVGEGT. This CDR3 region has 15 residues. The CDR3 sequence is CASSRGGRPFNEQFF. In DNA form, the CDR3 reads TGTGCCAGCAGCCGCGGGGGGCGCCCCTTCAATGAGCAGTTCTTC.

The CDR3 loop reads CASSALAGGSDTQYF. CDR3 bases: TGTGCCAGCAGTGCCTTGGCGGGGGGATCAGATACGCAGTATTTT. The V gene is TRBV6-1, the J gene TRBJ2-3, with TRBD2 matching over 8 bases. CDR1 and CDR2 (germline): MNHNS, SASEGT. The V gene end was trimmed by 4 bases and the J gene end by 4 bases; junction bases not matched to a gene: 7. This CDR3 is 15 amino acids long.

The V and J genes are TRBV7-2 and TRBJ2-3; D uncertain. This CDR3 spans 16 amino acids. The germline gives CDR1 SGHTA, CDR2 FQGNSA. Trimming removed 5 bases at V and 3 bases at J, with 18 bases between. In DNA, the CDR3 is TGTGCCAGCAGCCCCCAATCCGGGTTGGGAACAGATACGCAGTATTTT. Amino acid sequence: CASSPQSGLGTDTQYF.

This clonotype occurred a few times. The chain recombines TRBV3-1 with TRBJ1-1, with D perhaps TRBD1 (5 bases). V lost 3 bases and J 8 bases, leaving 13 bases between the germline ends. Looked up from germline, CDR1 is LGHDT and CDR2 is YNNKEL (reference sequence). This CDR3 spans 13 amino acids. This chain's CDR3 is CASSHSGHSEAFF. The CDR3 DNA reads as TGTGCCAGCAGCCATTCCGGACACTCCGAAGCTTTCTTT.

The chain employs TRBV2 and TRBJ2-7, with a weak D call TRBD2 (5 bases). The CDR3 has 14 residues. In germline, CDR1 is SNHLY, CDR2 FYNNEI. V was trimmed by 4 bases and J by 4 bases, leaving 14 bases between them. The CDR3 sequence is CASSGRLQLYEQYF. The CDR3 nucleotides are TGTGCCAGCAGTGGGAGGCTTCAACTATACGAGCAGTACTTC.

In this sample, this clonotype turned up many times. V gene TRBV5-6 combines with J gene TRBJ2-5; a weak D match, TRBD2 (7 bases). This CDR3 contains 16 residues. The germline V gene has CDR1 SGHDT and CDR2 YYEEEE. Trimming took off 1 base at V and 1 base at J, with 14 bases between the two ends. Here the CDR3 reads CASSLIGRGAQETQYF. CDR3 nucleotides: TGTGCCAGCAGCTTGATTGGACGGGGGGCCCAAGAGACCCAGTACTTC.

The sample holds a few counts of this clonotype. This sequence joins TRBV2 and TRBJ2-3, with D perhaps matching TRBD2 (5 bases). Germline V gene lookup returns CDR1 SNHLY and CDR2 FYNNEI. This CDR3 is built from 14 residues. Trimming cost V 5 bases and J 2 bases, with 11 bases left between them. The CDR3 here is CASSRYGITDTQYF. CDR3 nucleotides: TGTGCCAGCAGTAGGTACGGGATCACAGATACGCAGTATTTT.

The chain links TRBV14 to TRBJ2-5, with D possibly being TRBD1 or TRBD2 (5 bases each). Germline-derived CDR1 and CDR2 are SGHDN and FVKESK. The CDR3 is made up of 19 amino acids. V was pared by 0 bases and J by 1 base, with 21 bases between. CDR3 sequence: CASSQDLLGEAGVQETQYF. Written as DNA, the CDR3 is TGTGCCAGCAGCCAAGATCTTTTGGGGGAAGCCGGAGTCCAAGAGACCCAGTACTTC. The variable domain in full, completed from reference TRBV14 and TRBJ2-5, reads EAGVTQFPSHSVIEKGQTVTLRCDPISGHDNLYWYRRVMGKEIKFLLHFVKESKQDESGMPNNRFLAERTGGTYSTLKVQPAELEDSGVYFCASSQDLLGEAGVQETQYFGPGTRLLVL.

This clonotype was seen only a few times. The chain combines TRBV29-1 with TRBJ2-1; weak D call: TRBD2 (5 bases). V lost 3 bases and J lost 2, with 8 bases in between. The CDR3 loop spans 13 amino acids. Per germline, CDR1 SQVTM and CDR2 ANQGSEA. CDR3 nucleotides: TGCAGCGTTGAGGAGGTCCCCTACAATGAGCAGTTCTTC. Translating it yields CSVEEVPYNEQFF.

The CDR3 region has the DNA TGTGCCACCAGCAGAGATCTTACGACAACAGATACGCAGTATTTT. Translation: CATSRDLTTTDTQYF. The rearrangement joins TRBV15 to TRBJ2-3; D unresolved. From germline, CDR1 is LNHNV and CDR2 YYDKDF (reference sequence). The CDR3 runs 15 residues. V lost 0 bases and J 3 bases, leaving 10 bases between the germline ends.

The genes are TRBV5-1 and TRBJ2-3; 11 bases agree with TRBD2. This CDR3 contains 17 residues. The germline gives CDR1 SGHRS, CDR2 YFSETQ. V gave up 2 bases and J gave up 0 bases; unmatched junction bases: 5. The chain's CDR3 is CASSLLAGVSSTDTQYF. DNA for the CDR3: TGCGCCAGCAGCTTACTAGCGGGGGTTTCTAGCACAGATACGCAGTATTTT. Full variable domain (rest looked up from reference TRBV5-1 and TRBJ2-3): KAGVTQTPRYLIKTRGQQVTLSCSPISGHRSVSWYQQTPGQGLQFLFEYFSETQRNKGNFPGRFSGRQFSNSRSEMNVSTLELGDSALYLCASSLLAGVSSTDTQYFGPGTRLTVL.

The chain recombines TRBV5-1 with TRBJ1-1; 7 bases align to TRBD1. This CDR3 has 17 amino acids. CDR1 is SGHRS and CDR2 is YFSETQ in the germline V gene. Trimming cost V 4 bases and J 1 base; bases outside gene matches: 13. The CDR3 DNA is TGCGCCAGCAGCCTGCTGGGACAGACGACGGGGAACACTGAAGCTTTCTTT. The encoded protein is CASSLLGQTTGNTEAFF.

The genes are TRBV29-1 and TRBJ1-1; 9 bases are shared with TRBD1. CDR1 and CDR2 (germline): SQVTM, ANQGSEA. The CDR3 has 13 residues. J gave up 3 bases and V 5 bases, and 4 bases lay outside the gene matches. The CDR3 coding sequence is TGCAGCGTTCGACAGGGGGGAGACACTGAAGCTTTCTTT. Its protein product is CSVRQGGDTEAFF.

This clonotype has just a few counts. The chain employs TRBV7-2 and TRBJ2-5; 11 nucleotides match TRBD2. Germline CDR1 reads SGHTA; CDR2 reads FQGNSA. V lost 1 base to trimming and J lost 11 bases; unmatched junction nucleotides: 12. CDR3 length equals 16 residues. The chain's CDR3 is CASSLDLASGRREQYF. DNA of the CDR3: TGTGCCAGCAGCTTAGACCTGGCTAGCGGGAGGAGAGAGCAGTACTTC.

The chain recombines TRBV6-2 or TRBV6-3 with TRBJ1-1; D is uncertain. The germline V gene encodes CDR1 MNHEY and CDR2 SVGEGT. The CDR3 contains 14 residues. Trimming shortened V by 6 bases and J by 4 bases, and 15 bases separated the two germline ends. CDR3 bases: TGTGCCAGCAGCACCGGTGGGCCCAGCACTGAAGCTTTCTTT. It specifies CASSTGGPSTEAFF.

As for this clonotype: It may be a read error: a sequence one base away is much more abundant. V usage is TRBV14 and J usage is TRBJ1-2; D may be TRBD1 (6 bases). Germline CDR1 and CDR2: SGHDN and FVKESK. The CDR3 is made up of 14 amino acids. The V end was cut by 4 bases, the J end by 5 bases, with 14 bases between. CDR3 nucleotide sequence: TGTGCCAGCAGCCCGTTTGGACAGAAGTATGGCTACACCTTC. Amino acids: CASSPFGQKYGYTF.